This TCR beta chain was recorded in a study of CD8 T cells in ankylosing spondylitis. Molecular-barcoded quantitative 5'-RACE produced these TCR beta libraries. One entry per CDR3 protein, called by TCRdb with MiXCR from the 5' RACE reads. The sample includes approximately 350,000 distinct CDR3 sequences, 20% seen only once; the top ten take roughly 13%. The CDR3 length is 14 residues. V lost 4 bases and J 3 bases, leaving 11 bases between the germline ends. Germline-derived CDR1 and CDR2 are SGHRS and YFSETQ. The TCR sequence derives from a male donor with ankylosing spondylitis or in good health (not recorded which). The chain joins TRBV5-1 to TRBJ2-1; D tentatively reads TRBD1 or TRBD2 (5 bases each). Sequencing input: blood, either unsorted or a sorted T cell fraction (not recorded which). CDR3: CASSPGASYNEQFF. The CDR3 DNA is TGCGCCAGCAGCCCCGGGGCGAGCTACAATGAGCAGTTCTTC.